This TCR beta chain derives from a study of CD8+ T cells in alopecia areata. In the study overall: The protocol delivered tofacitinib for 6 to 18 months, then withdrew it for 6 months.

Treatment reported: oral pan-JAK inhibitor, 5-10 mg twice daily. As the sequencing template, cDNA was produced by extracting RNA and reverse transcribing it. Only in-frame clones appear in the TCRdb table, and some are missing; sequencing was by immunoSEQ multiplex PCR. The table records under 95,000 clones, over 70% of them present only once. This clone appeared a few times. Its antigen is unidentified. General study points: Among the 100 top clones, expanded CD8+ clones, like scalp clonality, were significantly decreased by tofacitinib.

The sample was CD8+ T cells sorted from blood, taken between weeks 43 and 45, from a patient treated with tofacitinib. The TCR originated in a human donor with alopecia areata.

The CDR3 here is CASSLITRGNTGELFF. The CDR3, as DNA: TGTGCCAGCAGCTTGATTACGAGGGGAAACACCGGGGAGCTGTTTTTT. The gene calls are TRBV5-6 and TRBJ2-2; D tentatively reads TRBD1 or TRBD2 (5 bases each). This CDR3 is 16 amino acids long. From germline, CDR1 is SGHDT and CDR2 YYEEEE. The ends were cut back, 1 base at V and 2 bases at J, with 12 bases in the middle.